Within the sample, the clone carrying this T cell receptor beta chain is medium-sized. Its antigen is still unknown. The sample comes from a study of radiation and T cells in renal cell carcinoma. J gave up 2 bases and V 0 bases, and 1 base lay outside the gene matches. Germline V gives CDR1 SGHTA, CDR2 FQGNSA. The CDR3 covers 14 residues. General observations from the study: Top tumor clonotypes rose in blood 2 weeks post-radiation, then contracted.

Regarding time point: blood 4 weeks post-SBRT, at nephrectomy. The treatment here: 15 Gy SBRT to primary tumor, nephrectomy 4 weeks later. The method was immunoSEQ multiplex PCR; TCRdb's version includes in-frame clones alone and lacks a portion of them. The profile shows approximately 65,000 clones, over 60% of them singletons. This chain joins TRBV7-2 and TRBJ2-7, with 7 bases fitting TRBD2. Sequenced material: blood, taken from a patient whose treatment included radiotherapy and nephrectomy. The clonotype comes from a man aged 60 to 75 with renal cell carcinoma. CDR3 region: CASSLAAGAYEQYF. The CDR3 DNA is TGTGCCAGCAGCTTAGCGGCGGGGGCCTACGAGCAGTACTTC.